What follows are 30 T cell receptor beta chains derived from one specimen sequenced in a study of cytomegalovirus exposure and HLA in healthy donors. PCR used 60 Vbeta primers and 13 Jbeta primers. TCRdb's table, derived via immunoSEQ multiplex PCR, lists solely in-frame clones and lacks some. The sample lists about 84,000 clones, around three fifths occurring once. Sample: PBMCs. These receptors all come from a woman in her thirties or forties in good health and CMV-seropositive.

This clone was found a few times. This chain links TRBV5-5 with TRBJ1-1; TRBD1 aligns across 9 bases. Germline V gene lookup returns CDR1 SGHKS and CDR2 YYEKEE (reference sequence). J was trimmed by 5 bases and V by 1 base; bases with no gene match: 6. This CDR3 has 15 residues. CDR3 protein: CASSLSRQGVTEAFF. The CDR3 coding sequence is TGTGCCAGCAGCTTGAGCCGACAGGGGGTAACTGAAGCTTTCTTT.

The chain recombines TRBV6-5 with TRBJ2-5; 7 nucleotides agree with TRBD1. The CDR3 extends over 15 amino acids. Germline trimming cut 0 bases from V and 5 bases from J; bases unmatched to any gene: 6. The germline V gene encodes CDR1 MNHEY and CDR2 SVGAGI. CDR3 sequence reads: CASSYSQGLWETQYF. The CDR3, as DNA: TGTGCCAGCAGTTACTCACAGGGGTTGTGGGAGACCCAGTACTTC.

This clone occurred once. The J gene is TRBJ2-1, the V gene TRBV13, with D tentatively TRBD2 (6 bases). In germline, CDR1 is PRHDT, CDR2 FYEKMQ (reference sequence). V gave up 6 bases and J gave up 4 bases, with 16 bases separating them. This CDR3 spans 15 amino acids. The CDR3 DNA reads TGTGCCAGCAGACCTGCTGCGGGAAGGTACAATGAGCAGTTCTTC. It encodes CASRPAAGRYNEQFF.

This sequence joins TRBV2 and TRBJ2-3; D is unclear. Germline V gene data show CDR1 as SNHLY and CDR2 as FYNNEI. Trimming took 7 bases from V and 0 from J, leaving 8 bases between them. This CDR3 has 13 residues. CDR3 in amino acids: CASNQISTDTQYF. In nucleotides, the CDR3 is TGTGCCAGCAATCAGATTAGCACAGATACGCAGTATTTT.

V and J are TRBV19 and TRBJ2-1; possibly TRBD2 for D (6 bases). CDR1 and CDR2 from the germline V gene are LNHDA and SQIVND (reference sequence). The CDR3 runs 15 residues. V was cut by 5 bases and J by 4 bases, with 15 bases left in between. In DNA, the CDR3 is TGTGCCAGTAGTCCGAGACTAGGTTCTTACAATGAGCAGTTCTTC. This translates into CASSPRLGSYNEQFF.

V is TRBV2 and J is TRBJ2-2, with a weak D call TRBD2 (6 bases). Germline CDR1 and CDR2: SNHLY and FYNNEI. This CDR3 has 16 residues. Trimming removed 2 bases from V and 0 bases from J, with 10 bases in between. CDR3 DNA: TGTGCCAGCAGTGAAATTGGAGGGTCGAACACCGGGGAGCTGTTTTTT. Protein sequence: CASSEIGGSNTGELFF.

The chain is built from TRBV29-1 and TRBJ2-1, with a weak D call TRBD2 (5 bases). Germline values: CDR1 SQVTM, CDR2 ANQGSEA. Trimming took 1 base from V and 0 from J, leaving 10 bases between them. The CDR3 is 15 residues long. CDR3 nucleotide sequence: TGCAGCGTTGAAGCGGGGTACAGCTCCTACAATGAGCAGTTCTTC. It specifies CSVEAGYSSYNEQFF.

The gene calls are TRBV2 and TRBJ2-7; maybe TRBD2 (6 bases). CDR1 SNHLY and CDR2 FYNNEI come from the germline V gene. This CDR3 is 14 amino acids long. The V end lost 4 bases, the J end lost 0 bases, and 10 bases lay between the germline ends. The CDR3 loop is CASSVGGSSYEQYF. CDR3 nucleotides: TGTGCCAGCAGTGTGGGGGGTTCCTCCTACGAGCAGTACTTC.

The CDR3 DNA reads TGCGCCAGCAGCTTGGGTCTTTCCGGCTCTGGGGCCAACGTCCTGACTTTC. It codes for CASSLGLSGSGANVLTF. The chain combines TRBV5-1 with TRBJ2-6; no clear D gene. CDR1 and CDR2 (germline): SGHRS, YFSETQ. Trimming stripped 0 bases from V and 0 bases from J, with 10 bases between. The CDR3 extends over 17 amino acids.

This CDR3 reads CASSQGPSNEKLFF. CDR3 in DNA: TGCGCCAGCAGCCAAGGGCCCTCAAATGAAAAACTGTTTTTT. This rearrangement joins TRBV4-3 to TRBJ1-4, with D unresolved. The CDR3 consists of 14 residues. V was pared by 1 base and J by 5 bases, with 8 bases between. Germline V CDR1 and CDR2: LGHNA, YSLEER.

This rearrangement joins TRBV11-3 to TRBJ2-1, with 9 bases aligning to TRBD2. Unmatched junction bases numbered 5, after V lost 6 bases and J lost 8 bases. The CDR3 runs to 13 residues. Germline V gene lookup returns CDR1 SGHNT and CDR2 YENEEA. This CDR3 is CASSSGRNDEQFF. In nucleotides, the CDR3 is TGTGCCAGCAGTAGCGGGAGAAACGATGAGCAGTTCTTC.

The chain has TRBV6-5 and TRBJ1-1, with TRBD1 matching over 8 bases. V lost 5 bases and J lost 7; bases outside the gene matches: 3. CDR3 length: 12 amino acids. Germline values: CDR1 MNHEY, CDR2 SVGAGI. The CDR3 region is CASSKGTGEAFF. CDR3 nucleotide sequence: TGTGCCAGCAGTAAAGGGACAGGTGAAGCTTTCTTT.

This clone was seen a few times. J is TRBJ2-7 and V is TRBV27; 9 bases align to TRBD1. With 2 bases clipped from V and 5 bases from J, the junction kept 10 bases outside the gene matches. The CDR3 consists of 16 residues. From germline, CDR1 is MNHEY and CDR2 SMNVEV (reference sequence). The CDR3 reads CASSLLVGQGKDEQYF. The CDR3 coding sequence is TGTGCCAGCAGTTTACTCGTGGGACAGGGTAAGGACGAGCAGTACTTC.

This chain links TRBV5-4 with TRBJ2-3; 7 nucleotides agree with TRBD2. V gave up 0 bases and J gave up 2 bases; unmatched junction bases: 6. In germline, CDR1 is SGHNT, CDR2 YYREEE (reference sequence). The CDR3 loop spans 16 amino acids. CDR3 sequence reads: CASSLVGGSPTDTQYF. DNA for the CDR3: TGTGCCAGCAGCTTGGTAGGCGGGAGCCCCACAGATACGCAGTATTTT.

In this sample, this clone turned up a few times. The chain couples TRBV10-2 to TRBJ2-5; 12 bases agree with TRBD2. The CDR3 totals 22 residues. Germline assignment: CDR1 WSHSY and CDR2 SAAADI. Trimming took 0 bases from V and 0 from J; bases not matched to a gene: 17. CDR3 nucleotide sequence: TGCGCCAGCAGTGAGTCGAGAGAGTTACTAGCGGGAGGTAGGGCCCACCAAGAGACCCAGTACTTC. This translates into CASSESRELLAGGRAHQETQYF.

This clone was seen more than once but under ten times. CDR3 in amino acids: CASSLAGIAGGPGTQYF. The CDR3 region has the DNA TGCGCCAGCAGCTTGGCCGGGATAGCGGGAGGGCCGGGCACGCAGTATTTT. The rearrangement uses TRBV5-1 and TRBJ2-3; 11 bases fit TRBD2. CDR3 length: 17 residues. The germline CDR1 and CDR2 sequences are SGHRS and YFSETQ. The V segment lost 0 bases and the J segment 9 bases; nucleotides outside the gene matches: 12. Filled out from reference TRBV5-1 and TRBJ2-3, the complete variable domain reads KAGVTQTPRYLIKTRGQQVTLSCSPISGHRSVSWYQQTPGQGLQFLFEYFSETQRNKGNFPGRFSGRQFSNSRSEMNVSTLELGDSALYLCASSLAGIAGGPGTQYFGPGTRLTVL.

The J gene is TRBJ2-7, the V gene TRBV7-2; D is possibly TRBD1 (7 bases). Trimming removed 2 bases from V and 3 bases from J, with 14 bases in between. This CDR3 has 15 amino acids. Germline CDR1 is SGHTA and CDR2 is FQGNSA. CDR3 sequence reads: CASSLRQGGGYEQYF. The CDR3 bases are TGTGCCAGCAGCTTAAGACAGGGAGGTGGCTACGAGCAGTACTTC.

The gene calls are TRBV2 and TRBJ1-5; TRBD1 agrees at 10 bases. The junction had 5 bases not matched to a gene; V was cut back by 6 bases and J by 6 bases. The CDR3 is 14 residues long. Looked up from germline, CDR1 is SNHLY and CDR2 is FYNNEI. CDR3 DNA: TGTGCCAGCAGCGGACAGGGGGTCCTTCAGCCCCAGCATTTT. Encoded protein: CASSGQGVLQPQHF.

The genes are TRBV7-2 and TRBJ1-2, with D perhaps TRBD1 (6 bases). Germline V gives CDR1 SGHTA, CDR2 FQGNSA. This CDR3 has 13 residues. Trimming left V 5 bases short and J 4 bases short, with 11 bases between. The DNA for the CDR3 is TGTGCCAGCAGCAAATTACAGGGCTATGGCTACACCTTC. This translates into CASSKLQGYGYTF. Full variable domain (outside the CDR3, taken from reference TRBV7-2 and TRBJ1-2): GAGVSQSPSNKVTEKGKDVELRCDPISGHTALYWYRQSLGQGLEFLIYFQGNSAPDKSGLPSDRFSAERTGGSVSTLTIQRTQQEDSAVYLCASSKLQGYGYTFGSGTRLTVV.

The chain has TRBV25-1 and TRBJ1-3; D is undetermined. The CDR3 has 15 amino acids. Germline V gene sequence: CDR1 MGHDK, CDR2 SYGVNS. The ends were cut back, 4 bases at V and 1 base at J, with 11 bases in the middle. The CDR3 protein is CASSGVGYSGNTIYF. The CDR3 DNA follows: TGTGCCAGCAGTGGGGTGGGCTATTCTGGAAACACCATATATTTT.

The chain combines TRBV11-2 with TRBJ2-3; D gene ambiguous. The CDR3 consists of 13 residues. Per germline, CDR1 SGHAT and CDR2 FQNNGV. Trimming pared 4 bases from V and 4 bases from J, leaving 9 bases between. This CDR3 is CASSSGPADTQYF. Here the CDR3 DNA reads TGTGCCAGCAGCTCAGGCCCTGCAGATACGCAGTATTTT.

The V gene is TRBV9, the J gene TRBJ2-7; D may be TRBD2 (6 bases). This CDR3 spans 13 amino acids. Trimming left V 3 bases short and J 11 bases short, with 18 bases between. Germline assignment: CDR1 SGDLS and CDR2 YYNGEE. Written as DNA, the CDR3 is TGTGCCAGCAGCGGAGGAGACGGGACTCAGGAGTACTTC. Protein product: CASSGGDGTQEYF.

The chain has TRBV7-2 and TRBJ2-5; D remains unclear. CDR1 and CDR2 from the germline V gene are SGHTA and FQGNSA. Trimming shortened V by 1 base and J by 3 bases, and 6 bases separated the two germline ends. The CDR3 sequence is 13 residues long. The CDR3 protein is CASSLVPEETQYF. In DNA form, the CDR3 reads TGTGCCAGCAGCTTAGTTCCAGAAGAGACCCAGTACTTC.

This clone was observed a few times. This chain connects TRBV6-5 to TRBJ1-5; the match to TRBD1 covers 11 bases. The V segment lost 6 bases and the J segment 5 bases; nucleotides outside the gene matches: 6. This CDR3 spans 15 amino acids. Germline V lookup: CDR1 MNHEY, CDR2 SVGAGI. CDR3 amino acids: CASRGQGGYDQPQHF. The CDR3 DNA follows: TGTGCCAGCAGGGGACAGGGGGGATACGATCAGCCCCAGCATTTT.

This chain uses TRBV4-3 with TRBJ1-4; a possible D gene is TRBD1 (5 bases). CDR1 is LGHNA, CDR2 YSLEER, per germline. With 4 bases removed from V and 8 bases from J, the gap between germline ends came to 14 bases. The CDR3 consists of 14 residues. In DNA, the CDR3 is TGCGCCAGCAGCCTACGACCGGGGGACGAAAAACTGTTTTTT. Its translation is CASSLRPGDEKLFF.

This clone was counted once. The CDR3 DNA reads TGTGCCACCAGCAGAGATCGGGCTAGCGGGGGCACAGATACGCAGTATTTT. Encoded protein: CATSRDRASGGTDTQYF. This chain connects TRBV15 to TRBJ2-3; 9 bases are a match to TRBD2. This CDR3 region has 17 residues. V dropped 0 bases and J dropped 1; count of bases not matched to a gene: 5. The germline V gene encodes CDR1 LNHNV and CDR2 YYDKDF (reference sequence).

The chain carries TRBV5-1 and TRBJ2-3, with TRBD2 identical over 11 bases. V trimming: 4 bases; J trimming: 4 bases; junction bases outside the gene matches: 8. The CDR3 length is 16 residues. Germline V gene sequence: CDR1 SGHRS, CDR2 YFSETQ. Written as DNA, the CDR3 is TGCGCCAGCAGCGATATAACTAGCGGGAGTTCAGATACGCAGTATTTT. This gives the protein CASSDITSGSSDTQYF.

The rearrangement joins TRBV5-5 to TRBJ1-1, with D unresolved. Trimming took off 4 bases at V and 8 bases at J, with 18 bases between the two ends. The CDR3 contains 14 residues. The germline V gene encodes CDR1 SGHKS and CDR2 YYEKEE (reference sequence). The CDR3 is CASSPRYDSPEAFF. The CDR3 nucleotides read TGTGCCAGCAGCCCCAGGTATGATTCGCCCGAAGCTTTCTTT.

This clone was seen only once. J is TRBJ2-1 and V is TRBV5-1; TRBD2 matches 15 bases. Germline V gene data show CDR1 as SGHRS and CDR2 as YFSETQ. V lost 4 bases, J lost 10 bases, and 12 bases stayed unmatched. This CDR3 comprises 17 residues. In nucleotides, the CDR3 is TGCGCCAGCAGCCCCGGACTAGCGGGAGGGCCCAAAGGCGAGCAGTTCTTC. Translation gives CASSPGLAGGPKGEQFF.

The V and J genes are TRBV19 and TRBJ1-4; TRBD1 is a possible D gene (5 bases). From germline, CDR1 is LNHDA and CDR2 SQIVND (reference sequence). There are 15 residues in the CDR3. V lost 5 bases, J lost 8 bases, and 18 bases lay in between. The CDR3 spells CASSGHLVGREKLFF. The CDR3 nucleotides are TGTGCCAGTAGTGGACACCTAGTAGGACGAGAAAAACTGTTTTTT.